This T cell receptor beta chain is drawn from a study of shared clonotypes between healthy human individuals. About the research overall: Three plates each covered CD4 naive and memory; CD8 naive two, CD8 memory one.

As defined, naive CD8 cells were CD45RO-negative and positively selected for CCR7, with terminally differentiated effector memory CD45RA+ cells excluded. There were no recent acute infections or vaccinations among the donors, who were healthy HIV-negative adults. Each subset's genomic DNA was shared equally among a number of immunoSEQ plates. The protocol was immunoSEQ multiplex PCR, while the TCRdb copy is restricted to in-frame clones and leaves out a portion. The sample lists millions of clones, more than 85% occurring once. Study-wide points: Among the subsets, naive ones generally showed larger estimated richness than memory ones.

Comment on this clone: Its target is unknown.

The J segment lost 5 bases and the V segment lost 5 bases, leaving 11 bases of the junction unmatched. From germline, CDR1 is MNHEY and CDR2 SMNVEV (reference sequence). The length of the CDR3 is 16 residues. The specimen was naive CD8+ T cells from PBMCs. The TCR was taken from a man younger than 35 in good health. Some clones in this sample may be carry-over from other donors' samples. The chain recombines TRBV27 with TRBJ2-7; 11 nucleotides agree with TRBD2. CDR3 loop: CASSPFLAGGSHEQYF. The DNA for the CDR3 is TGTGCCAGCAGTCCATTCTTAGCGGGAGGGTCCCACGAGCAGTACTTC.